Listed below are T cell receptor beta chains from one sample, sequenced in a study of PD-1 blockade in classical Hodgkin lymphoma. Sequenced by immunoSEQ multiplex PCR; TCRdb stores in-frame clones only, minus some. Of approximately 90,000 clones detected, 75% to 85% appear once; the ten largest clones hold more than 15%. This specimen was peripheral blood mononuclear cells (PBMCs), taken before the fourth cycle of nivolumab. The receptors stem from a human donor with classical Hodgkin lymphoma. CDR3s include the opening cysteine and the closing phenylalanine or tryptophan. The D gene is left open where the match is weak. Expanded clones get a size class; other rows say once, few or many, or leave the size out.

v_call	d_call	j_call	clone_size	cdr3_aa	cdr3_nt
TRBV11-1	-	TRBJ1-4	-	CASSFTGTNEKLFF	TGTGCCAGCAGCTTCACGGGGACTAATGAAAAACTGTTTTTT
TRBV11-3	TRBD2	TRBJ2-1	-	CASSTPTSGNNEQFF	TGTGCCAGCAGCACCCCAACTAGCGGGAACAATGAGCAGTTCTTC
TRBV5-5	-	TRBJ2-7	-	CASSPQEHPSYEQYF	TGTGCCAGCAGCCCCCAGGAGCACCCTTCCTACGAGCAGTACTTC
TRBV7-6	TRBD2	TRBJ2-1	-	CASSSRGGLAGNNEQFF	TGTGCCAGCAGCAGCCGTGGAGGACTAGCGGGAAACAATGAGCAGTTCTTC
TRBV6-1	-	TRBJ1-4	-	CASSQGTPQNEKLFF	TGTGCCAGCAGCCAAGGGACACCGCAAAATGAAAAACTGTTTTTT
TRBV19	TRBD1	TRBJ2-5	-	CASSQTGATEGGTQYF	TGTGCCAGTAGCCAGACAGGGGCAACCGAGGGTGGGACCCAGTACTTC
TRBV28	TRBD1	TRBJ1-5	few	CASSLTGNSNQPQHF	TGTGCCAGCAGTTTGACAGGGAACAGCAATCAGCCCCAGCATTTT
TRBV28	-	TRBJ1-5	-	CASSPWTVSNQPQHF	TGTGCCAGCAGTCCATGGACAGTTAGCAATCAGCCCCAGCATTTT
TRBV7-2	-	TRBJ2-7	-	CASGRVRGPSSYEQYF	TGTGCCAGCGGTCGGGTGAGGGGACCCAGCTCCTACGAGCAGTACTTC
TRBV29-1	TRBD2	TRBJ2-7	once	CSVEWSGTSYEQYF	TGCAGCGTTGAATGGTCCGGGACTAGCTACGAGCAGTACTTC
TRBV7-8	TRBD1	TRBJ1-4	-	CASSPWTGGDEKLFF	TGTGCCAGCAGCCCCTGGACAGGGGGCGATGAAAAACTGTTTTTT
TRBV11-2	-	TRBJ1-4	few	CASSSPRGRTEVNEKLFF	TGTGCCAGCAGCTCCCCCCGGGGGCGGACAGAAGTTAATGAAAAACTGTTTTTT
TRBV29-1	-	TRBJ2-5	few	CSSTGHMQETQYF	TGCAGCTCCACCGGACACATGCAAGAGACCCAGTACTTC
TRBV10-1	-	TRBJ1-5	-	CASSRTWRRGAQGDSNQPQHF	TGCGCCAGCAGTCGGACATGGAGGAGGGGGGCTCAGGGAGATAGCAATCAGCCCCAGCATTTT
TRBV29-1	TRBD2	TRBJ2-3	-	CSVVGREGTDTQYF	TGCAGCGTTGTGGGGCGGGAGGGCACAGATACGCAGTATTTT
TRBV7-2	-	TRBJ2-6	-	CASSLRGSGANVLTF	TGTGCCAGCAGCTTAAGAGGCTCTGGGGCCAACGTCCTGACTTTC
TRBV14	-	TRBJ2-3	few	CASSRQDARTDTQYF	TGTGCCAGCAGCCGACAGGACGCACGCACAGATACGCAGTATTTT
TRBV6-5	-	TRBJ2-7	once	CASRQVFSSYEQYF	TGTGCCAGCCGGCAGGTATTTAGCTCCTACGAGCAGTACTTC
TRBV19	TRBD2	TRBJ2-5	-	CASSFRGLGPETQYF	TGTGCCAGTAGTTTCCGGGGACTAGGGCCTGAGACCCAGTACTTC
TRBV7-9	TRBD1	TRBJ1-2	-	CASSSPGTGVNYGYTF	TGTGCCAGCAGCTCGCCCGGGACAGGAGTGAACTATGGCTACACCTTC
TRBV6-5	-	TRBJ2-2	-	CASSYAGSGAGELFF	TGTGCCAGCAGTTACGCTGGTAGTGGGGCCGGGGAGCTGTTTTTT
TRBV6-1	-	TRBJ1-2	-	CASPGQNYGYTF	TGTGCCAGCCCAGGACAGAACTATGGCTACACCTTC
TRBV7-9	-	TRBJ2-2	-	CASSLAGTGELFF	TGTGCCAGCAGCTTAGCGGGGACCGGGGAGCTGTTTTTT